The clone carrying this T cell receptor beta chain was detected a few times. What it recognizes is unknown. The data derive from a study of human T cells and chemical hapten exposure. For the study at large: Sensitization used 2% DPC on roughly 2 cm by roughly 2 cm upper inner arm skin.

Time point specified: patch test 1, 2 weeks after DPC sensitization. The treatment was: therapeutic diphenylcyclopropenone sensitization with weekly scalp DPC. Points from the study as a whole: PT1 expanded TCR counts and patch test score correlated positively.

V shed 6 bases and J 2 bases; nucleotides not matched to a gene: 6. Germline V gene lookup returns CDR1 SQVTM and CDR2 ANQGSEA. The CDR3 runs 13 residues. Under the authors' procedure: Samples had a median of approximately 89,000 TCRs, ranging about 20,000 to 750,000. Each CDR3 protein gets one entry after TCRdb re-called the RACE reads with MiXCR. The V and J calls and clone size are TCRdb's, not the authors'. The sample lists tens of thousands of distinct CDR3 sequences, approximately 8.6% occurring once. The receptor was isolated from a woman between 40 and 50 years old with alopecia areata. Some clones in this sample may be carry-over from other donors' samples. The rearrangement joins TRBV29-1 to TRBJ2-7; 8 bases line up with TRBD1. The sequences come from whole blood, collected in connection with sensitization to the hapten diphenylcyclopropenone (DPC). CDR3 loop: CSVGQGSTYEQYF. The DNA for the CDR3 is TGCAGCGTCGGACAGGGAAGTACCTACGAGCAGTACTTC.